This note documents a single TCR beta chain sequence. Its antigen is not known. Assay used: immunoSEQ multiplex PCR; TCRdb lists only in-frame clones, some missing. The sample consists of hundreds of thousands of clones, more than 75% of them appearing once. The entry originates in a study of cytomegalovirus exposure and HLA in healthy donors. V lost 6 bases, J lost 2 bases, and 14 bases lay in between. The V gene's germline CDR1 is SNHLY and CDR2 FYNNEI. The CDR3 has 15 amino acids. Notes on the study in general: The authors enumerated roughly 180 TCR beta chains as linked to cytomegalovirus. It was reported that the classifier diagnosed cytomegalovirus status with high specificity and sensitivity in both the original and validation cohorts. The majority of TCR sequences were rare, yet some public TCRs appeared in many donors.

Sequenced input: PBMCs. The TCR comes from a man between 18 and 29 years old in good health and CMV-seropositive. The J gene is TRBJ1-5, the V gene TRBV2, with unresolved D. In DNA form, the CDR3 reads TGTGCCAGCAGCGCGGATCTGGTGGGCAATCAGCCCCAGCATTTT. This codes for CASSADLVGNQPQHF.